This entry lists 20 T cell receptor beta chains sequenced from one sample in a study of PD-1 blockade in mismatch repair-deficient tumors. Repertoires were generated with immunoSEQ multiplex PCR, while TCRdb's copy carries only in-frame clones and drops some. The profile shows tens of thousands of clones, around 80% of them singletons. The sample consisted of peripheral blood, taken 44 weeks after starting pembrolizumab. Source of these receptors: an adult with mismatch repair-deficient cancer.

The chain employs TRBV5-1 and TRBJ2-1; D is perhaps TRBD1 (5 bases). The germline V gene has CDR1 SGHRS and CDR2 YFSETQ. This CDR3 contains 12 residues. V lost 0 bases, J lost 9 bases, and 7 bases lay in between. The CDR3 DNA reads TGCGCCAGCAGCTTGGGCCAGGGTGAGCAGTTCTTC. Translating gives CASSLGQGEQFF. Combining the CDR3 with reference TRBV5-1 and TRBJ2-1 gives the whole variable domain KAGVTQTPRYLIKTRGQQVTLSCSPISGHRSVSWYQQTPGQGLQFLFEYFSETQRNKGNFPGRFSGRQFSNSRSEMNVSTLELGDSALYLCASSLGQGEQFFGPGTRLTVL.

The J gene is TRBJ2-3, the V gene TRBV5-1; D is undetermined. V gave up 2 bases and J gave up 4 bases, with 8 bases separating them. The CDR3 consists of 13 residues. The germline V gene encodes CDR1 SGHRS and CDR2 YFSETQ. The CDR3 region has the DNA TGCGCCAGCAGCTTTGACCTGGCAGATACGCAGTATTTT. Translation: CASSFDLADTQYF.

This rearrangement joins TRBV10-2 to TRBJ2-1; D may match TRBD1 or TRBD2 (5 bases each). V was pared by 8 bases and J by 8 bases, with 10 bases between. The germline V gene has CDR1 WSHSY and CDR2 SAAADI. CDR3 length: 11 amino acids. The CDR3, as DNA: TGCGCCAGCTTGTGGGGGTATGAGCAGTTCTTC. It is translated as CASLWGYEQFF.

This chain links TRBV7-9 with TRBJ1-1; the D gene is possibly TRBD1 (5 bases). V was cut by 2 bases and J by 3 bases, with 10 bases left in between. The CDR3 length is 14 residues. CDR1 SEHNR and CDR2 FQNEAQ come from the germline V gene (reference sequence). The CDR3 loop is CASSLMRGDTEAFF. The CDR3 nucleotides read TGTGCCAGCAGCTTAATGAGAGGGGACACTGAAGCTTTCTTT.

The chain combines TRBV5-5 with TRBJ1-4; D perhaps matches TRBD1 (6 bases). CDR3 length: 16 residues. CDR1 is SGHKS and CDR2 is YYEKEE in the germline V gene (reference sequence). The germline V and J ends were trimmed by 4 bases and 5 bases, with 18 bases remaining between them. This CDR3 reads CASSKDSLGGNEKLFF. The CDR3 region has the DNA TGTGCCAGCAGCAAGGACAGCCTCGGGGGGAATGAAAAACTGTTTTTT.

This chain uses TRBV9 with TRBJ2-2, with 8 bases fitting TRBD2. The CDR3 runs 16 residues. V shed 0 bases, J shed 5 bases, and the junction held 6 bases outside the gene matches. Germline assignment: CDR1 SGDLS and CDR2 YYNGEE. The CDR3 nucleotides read TGTGCCAGCAGCGTAGGTGGGGCTAGCGGGACCGGGGAGCTGTTTTTT. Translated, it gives CASSVGGASGTGELFF.

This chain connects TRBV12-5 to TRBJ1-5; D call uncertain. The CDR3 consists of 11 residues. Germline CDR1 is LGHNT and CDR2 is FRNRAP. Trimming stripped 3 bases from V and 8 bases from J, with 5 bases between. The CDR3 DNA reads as TGTGCTAGTGGTTTTCGGGAGCCCCAGCATTTT. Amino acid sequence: CASGFREPQHF.

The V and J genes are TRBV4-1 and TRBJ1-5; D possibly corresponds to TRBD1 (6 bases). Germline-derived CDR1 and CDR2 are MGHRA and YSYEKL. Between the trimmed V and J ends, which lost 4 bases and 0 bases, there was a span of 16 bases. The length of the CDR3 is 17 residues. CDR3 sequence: CASSRETGGYSNQPQHF. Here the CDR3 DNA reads TGCGCCAGCAGCCGAGAGACAGGCGGGTATAGCAATCAGCCCCAGCATTTT.

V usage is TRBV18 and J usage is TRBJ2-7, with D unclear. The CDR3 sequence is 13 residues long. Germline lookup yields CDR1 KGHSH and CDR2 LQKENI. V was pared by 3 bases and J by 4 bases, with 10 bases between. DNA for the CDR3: TGTGCCAGCTCACCGTCCCAAATATACGAGCAGTACTTC. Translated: CASSPSQIYEQYF.

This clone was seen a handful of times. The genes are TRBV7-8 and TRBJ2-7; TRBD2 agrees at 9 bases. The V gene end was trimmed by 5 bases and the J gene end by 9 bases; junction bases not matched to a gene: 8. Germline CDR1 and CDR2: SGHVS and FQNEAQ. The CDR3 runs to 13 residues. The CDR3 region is CASSTGLADVQYF. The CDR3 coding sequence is TGTGCCAGCAGCACGGGACTAGCAGACGTGCAGTACTTC. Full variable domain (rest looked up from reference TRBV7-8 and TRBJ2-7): GAGVSQSPRYKVAKRGQDVALRCDPISGHVSLFWYQQALGQGPEFLTYFQNEAQLDKSGLPSDRFFAERPEGSVSTLKIQRTQQEDSAVYLCASSTGLADVQYFGPGTRLTVT.

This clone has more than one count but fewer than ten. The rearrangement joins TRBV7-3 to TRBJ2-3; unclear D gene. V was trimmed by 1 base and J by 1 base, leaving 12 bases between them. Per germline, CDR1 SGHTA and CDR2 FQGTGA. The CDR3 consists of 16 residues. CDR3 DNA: TGTGCCAGCAGCTTAAACGGCCCGACGGGCACAGATACGCAGTATTTT. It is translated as CASSLNGPTGTDTQYF.

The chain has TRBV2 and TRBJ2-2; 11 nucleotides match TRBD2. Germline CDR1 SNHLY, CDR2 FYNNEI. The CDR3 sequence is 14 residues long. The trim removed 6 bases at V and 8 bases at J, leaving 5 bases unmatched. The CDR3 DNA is TGTGCCAGCAGCTCAACTAGCGGGAGAGGGGAGCTGTTTTTT. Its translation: CASSSTSGRGELFF.

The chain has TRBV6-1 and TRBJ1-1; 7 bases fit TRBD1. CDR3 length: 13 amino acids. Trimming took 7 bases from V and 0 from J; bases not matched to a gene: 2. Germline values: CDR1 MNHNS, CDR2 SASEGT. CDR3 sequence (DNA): TGTGCCAGCACGGGACAGCTGAACACTGAAGCTTTCTTT. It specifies CASTGQLNTEAFF.

CDR3 residues: CASSLGASGTDTQYF. The CDR3 DNA is TGTGCCAGCAGCTTAGGGGCTAGCGGGACGGATACGCAGTATTTT. The chain joins TRBV5-4 to TRBJ2-3; TRBD2 aligns across 9 bases. Trimming removed 2 bases from V and 6 bases from J; junction bases left unmatched: 7. This CDR3 has 15 amino acids. Per germline, CDR1 SGHNT and CDR2 YYREEE (reference sequence).

CDR3: CASASGNTIYF. DNA for the CDR3: TGTGCCAGCGCCTCTGGAAACACCATATATTTT. The rearrangement links TRBV6-1 to TRBJ1-3, with D unclear. V was pared by 8 bases and J by 0 bases, with 2 bases between. The CDR3 extends over 11 amino acids. Germline loops: CDR1 MNHNS, CDR2 SASEGT.

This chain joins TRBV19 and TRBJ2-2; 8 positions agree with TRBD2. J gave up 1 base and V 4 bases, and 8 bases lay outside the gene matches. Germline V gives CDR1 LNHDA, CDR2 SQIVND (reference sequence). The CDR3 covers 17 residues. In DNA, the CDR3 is TGTGCCAGTAGTAAGGCGGGAGGCCCCGTGAACACCGGGGAGCTGTTTTTT. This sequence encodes CASSKAGGPVNTGELFF.

Here the CDR3 reads CASSPQGYEQYF. The CDR3 DNA is TGTGCCAGCAGCCCCCAGGGGTACGAGCAGTACTTC. The chain couples TRBV5-5 to TRBJ2-7; weak D call: TRBD1 (6 bases). V lost 4 bases and J lost 4, with 9 bases in between. The CDR3 is 12 amino acids. Per the germline V gene, CDR1 is SGHKS and CDR2 is YYEKEE (reference sequence).

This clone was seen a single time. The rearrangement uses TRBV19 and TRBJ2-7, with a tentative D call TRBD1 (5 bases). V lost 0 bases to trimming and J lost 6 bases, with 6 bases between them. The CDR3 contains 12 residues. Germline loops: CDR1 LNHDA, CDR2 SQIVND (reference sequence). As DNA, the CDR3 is TGTGCCAGTAGTATAGACAGGGTCGAGCAGTACTTC. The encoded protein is CASSIDRVEQYF. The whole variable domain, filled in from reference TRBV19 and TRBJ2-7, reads DGGITQSPKYLFRKEGQNVTLSCEQNLNHDAMYWYRQDPGQGLRLIYYSQIVNDFQKGDIAEGYSVSREKKESFPLTVTSAQKNPTAFYLCASSIDRVEQYFGPGTRLTVT.

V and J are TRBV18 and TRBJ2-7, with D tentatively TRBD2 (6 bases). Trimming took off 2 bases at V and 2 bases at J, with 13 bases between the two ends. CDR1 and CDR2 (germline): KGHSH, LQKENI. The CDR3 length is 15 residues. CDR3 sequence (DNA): TGTGCCAGCTCACCAAGCGTAGCGGAGGCCTACGAGCAGTACTTC. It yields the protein CASSPSVAEAYEQYF.

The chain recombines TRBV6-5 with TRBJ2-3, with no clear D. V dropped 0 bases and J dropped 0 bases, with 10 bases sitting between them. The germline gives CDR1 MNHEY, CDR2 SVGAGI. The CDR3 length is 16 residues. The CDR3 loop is CASSYSIIVSTDTQYF. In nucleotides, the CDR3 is TGTGCCAGCAGTTACTCGATTATCGTTAGCACAGATACGCAGTATTTT.